The present entry profiles one T cell receptor beta chain with its context. This record comes from a study of CD8 T cells in Susac syndrome. With random hexamers, reverse transcription was performed on about 0.5 to 1 ug of RNA. Amplification of TCR beta CDR3 used immunoSEQ multiplex PCR across 54 Vbeta and 13 Jbeta. Each CDR3 protein is one row after TCRdb ran MiXCR on the immunoSEQ multiplex PCR reads. Of around 280,000 distinct CDR3 sequences in the sample, 92% were seen once. Sequencing of TCR beta, carried out with a high-throughput approach, was applied to CD8+ and CD4+ T cells from the blood. Material: CD4+ T cells from PBMCs. The TCR originated in a human donor with multiple sclerosis.

CDR3 in amino acids: CASSRKRTGAFF. The CDR3 DNA reads as TGTGCCAGCAGCAGAAAGAGGACTGGGGCTTTCTTT. V usage is TRBV21-1 and J usage is TRBJ1-1. TRBV21-1 is a known pseudogene. This CDR3 comprises 12 residues.